This TCR beta chain came from a study of metastatic and nonmetastatic thyroid tumors. In the study overall: It was across blood and tumor or nodule tissue from malignant and benign thyroid patients that repertoires were compared.

This clone was detected many times. Its antigen is unidentified. This CDR3 is also generated by other DNA sequences in the sample. The CDR3 is 13 residues long. V lost 7 bases and J lost 0; bases outside the gene matches: 4. Germline V gives CDR1 SQVTM, CDR2 ANQGSEA. Among the patients, none had received any treatment before thyroid surgery. Study-wide results and caveats: Malignant tumors reportedly showed significantly higher TCR beta diversity than benign nodules in both blood and tumor.

In the source study's methods: A distant-metastasis classifier for papillary thyroid cancer was built using CDR3 differences across clinicopathological groups. TCRdb reassembled clones from the PCR reads with MiXCR. What appears here as the V and J calls and clone size reflects TCRdb's work, not the paper's. The sample contains 20,000 to 25,000 clones, 25% to 30% of which appear only once. Source material: tumor tissue. This rearrangement joins TRBV29-1 to TRBJ2-5; 8 nucleotides align to TRBD2. The source of this sequence is a female donor with papillary thyroid cancer or a benign thyroid nodule (not recorded which). Some clones in this sample may be carry-over from other donors' samples. The CDR3 bases are TGCAGCGCCCGGGGGGGGGACCAAGAGACCCAGTACTTC. Amino acid sequence: CSARGGDQETQYF. The variable domain in full, with the rest retrieved from reference TRBV29-1 and TRBJ2-5, is SAVISQKPSRDICQRGTSLTIQCQVDSQVTMMFWYRQQPGQSLTLIATANQGSEATYESGFVIDKFPISRPNLTFSTLTVSNMSPEDSSIYLCSARGGDQETQYFGPGTRLLVL.